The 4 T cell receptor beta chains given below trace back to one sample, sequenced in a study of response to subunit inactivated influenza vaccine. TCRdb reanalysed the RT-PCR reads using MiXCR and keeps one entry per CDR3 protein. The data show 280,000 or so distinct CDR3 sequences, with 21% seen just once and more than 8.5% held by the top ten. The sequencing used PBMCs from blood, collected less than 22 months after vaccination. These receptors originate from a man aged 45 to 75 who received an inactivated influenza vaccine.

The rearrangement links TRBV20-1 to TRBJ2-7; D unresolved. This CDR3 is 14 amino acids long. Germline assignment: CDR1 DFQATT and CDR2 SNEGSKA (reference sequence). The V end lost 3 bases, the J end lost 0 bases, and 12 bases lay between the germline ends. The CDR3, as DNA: TGCAGTGCTAGTCGTCGCCGCTTCTCCTACGAGCAGTACTTC. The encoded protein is CSASRRRFSYEQYF.

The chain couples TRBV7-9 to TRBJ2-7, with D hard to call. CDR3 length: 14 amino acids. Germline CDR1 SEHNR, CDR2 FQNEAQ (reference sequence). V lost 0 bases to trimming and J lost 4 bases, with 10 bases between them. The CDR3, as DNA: TGTGCCAGCAGCTTAGCAACATCACATTACGAGCAGTACTTC. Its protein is CASSLATSHYEQYF.

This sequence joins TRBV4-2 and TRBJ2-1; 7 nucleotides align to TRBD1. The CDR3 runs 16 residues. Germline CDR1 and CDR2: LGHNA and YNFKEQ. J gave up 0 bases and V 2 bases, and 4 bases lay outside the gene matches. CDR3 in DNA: TGTGCCAGCAGCCAAAACAGGGGAAGCTCCTACAATGAGCAGTTCTTC. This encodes CASSQNRGSSYNEQFF.

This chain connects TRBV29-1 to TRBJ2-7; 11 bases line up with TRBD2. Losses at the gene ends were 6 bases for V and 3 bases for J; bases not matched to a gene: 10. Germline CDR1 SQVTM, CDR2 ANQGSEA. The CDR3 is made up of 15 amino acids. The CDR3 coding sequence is TGCAGCGTCCGACCCGGGACTAGCGGCCACTACGAGCAGTACTTC. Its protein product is CSVRPGTSGHYEQYF.